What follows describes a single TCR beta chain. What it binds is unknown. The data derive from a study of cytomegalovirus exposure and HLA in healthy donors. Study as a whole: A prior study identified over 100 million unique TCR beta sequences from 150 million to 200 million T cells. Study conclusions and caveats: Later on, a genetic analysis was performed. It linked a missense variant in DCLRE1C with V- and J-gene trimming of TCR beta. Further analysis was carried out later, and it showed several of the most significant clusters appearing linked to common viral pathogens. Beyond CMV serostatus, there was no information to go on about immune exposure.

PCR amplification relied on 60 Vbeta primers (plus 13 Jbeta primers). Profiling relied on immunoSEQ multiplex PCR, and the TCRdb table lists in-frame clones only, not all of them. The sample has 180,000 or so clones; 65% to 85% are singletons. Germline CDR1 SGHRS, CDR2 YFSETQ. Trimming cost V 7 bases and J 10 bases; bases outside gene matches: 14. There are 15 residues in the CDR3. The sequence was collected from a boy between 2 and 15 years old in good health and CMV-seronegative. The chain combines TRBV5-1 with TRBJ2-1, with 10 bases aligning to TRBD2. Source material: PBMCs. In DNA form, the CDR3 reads TGCGCCAGCGCCCTCAGCGGGGGGGGCCCCCCCGAGCAGTTCTTC. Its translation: CASALSGGGPPEQFF.